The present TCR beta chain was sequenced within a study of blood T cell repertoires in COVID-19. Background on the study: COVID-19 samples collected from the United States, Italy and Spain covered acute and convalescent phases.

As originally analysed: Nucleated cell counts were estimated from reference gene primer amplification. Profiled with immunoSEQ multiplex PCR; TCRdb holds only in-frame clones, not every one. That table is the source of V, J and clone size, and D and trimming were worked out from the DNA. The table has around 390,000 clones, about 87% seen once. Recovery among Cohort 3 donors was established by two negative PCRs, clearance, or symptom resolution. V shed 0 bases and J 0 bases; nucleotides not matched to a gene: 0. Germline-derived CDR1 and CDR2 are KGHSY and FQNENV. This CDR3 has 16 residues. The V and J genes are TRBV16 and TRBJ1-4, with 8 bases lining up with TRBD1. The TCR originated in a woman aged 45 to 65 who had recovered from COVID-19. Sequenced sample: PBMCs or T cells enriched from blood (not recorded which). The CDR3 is CASSQSGQATNEKLFF. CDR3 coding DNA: TGTGCCAGCAGCCAATCGGGACAGGCAACTAATGAAAAACTGTTTTTT.